The clone carrying this TCR beta chain occurred a few times. Its antigen is not identified. The CDR3 is made up of 15 amino acids. V was shortened by 0 bases and J by 4 bases, with 10 bases between the two germline ends. Germline lookup yields CDR1 WNHNN and CDR2 SYGVQD (reference sequence). The entry originates in a study of Ad26.COV2.S vaccination and SARS-CoV-2 variants. Study outcomes and limitations: Among vaccine recipients, spike-specific TCR breadth exceeded that of placebo recipients. Analyses that measured TCR breadth and depth may have underestimated total T cell responses.

Treatment defined: some 20 received Ad26.COV2.S at low or high dose, single or two shots; five or six received placebo; per-sample allocation not given. The samples were gathered on day 63 after the first injection of vaccine or placebo. The table came from immunoSEQ multiplex PCR; TCRdb's copy has only in-frame clones and leaves some out. The data contain approximately 350,000 clones, around 90% of them singletons. This sequence joins TRBV10-1 and TRBJ1-5; no firm D call. Source: peripheral blood, taken in a trial of Ad26.COV2.S vaccine versus placebo. This clonotype originated in a person between 18 and 59 years old who received the Ad26.COV2.S COVID-19 vaccine or a placebo. The CDR3 loop is CASSESGSLNQPQHF. CDR3 DNA sequence: TGCGCCAGCAGTGAGTCGGGCAGCCTTAATCAGCCCCAGCATTTT.